These 10 T cell receptor beta chains share one sample of origin, sequenced in a study of T cells in Graves' hyperthyroidism and ophthalmopathy. Amplified regions were TCR beta CDR3 sequences from RNA transcripts. HTBI primers drove first-round RT-PCR of the TCR CDR3. TCRdb redid the calling of the multiplex PCR reads with MiXCR, one entry per CDR3 protein. The repertoire consists of about 350,000 distinct CDR3 sequences, with around 15% occurring once and the leading ten covering approximately 19%. The sequenced sample was blood. These TCRs come from a woman aged 55-69 years with Graves' ophthalmopathy.

This rearrangement joins TRBV12-5 to TRBJ2-5, with D uncertain. This CDR3 comprises 13 residues. Trimming stripped 5 bases from V and 7 bases from J, with 14 bases between. Germline V CDR1 and CDR2: LGHNT, FRNRAP. This CDR3 reads CASGRGLDGTQYF. The CDR3, as DNA: TGTGCTAGTGGTCGAGGCCTGGACGGGACCCAGTACTTC.

To note about this clonotype: A much larger clone lies a single base off, so this may be a read error. The chain recombines TRBV7-8 with TRBJ1-1; the D is unclear. V lost 7 bases to trimming and J lost 1 base, with 10 bases between them. CDR1 and CDR2 from the germline V gene are SGHVS and FQNEAQ. The CDR3 contains 13 residues. CDR3 DNA sequence: TGTGCCAGCAACGAAGGTGGGAACACTGAAGCTTTCTTT. Its translation: CASNEGGNTEAFF.

This clonotype was recorded a few times. The V and J genes are TRBV10-3 and TRBJ2-5; 11 bases align to TRBD1. Per germline, CDR1 ENHRY and CDR2 SYGVKD. The CDR3 is 19 amino acids. V was pared by 3 bases and J by 6 bases, with 18 bases of the junction left unmatched. The CDR3 nucleotides read TGTGCCATCAGTGAACCTTCTCCGGGACAGGGGGTCCCCGCCCAGACCCAGTACTTC. It codes for CAISEPSPGQGVPAQTQYF.

The chain recombines TRBV12-5 with TRBJ2-5; possibly TRBD1 or TRBD2 for D (5 bases each). V shed 1 base and J shed 13 bases, with 13 bases lying between them. The CDR3 loop spans 12 amino acids. Germline V lookup: CDR1 LGHNT, CDR2 FRNRAP. The CDR3 here is CASGLGGTSAYF. The CDR3 DNA is TGTGCTAGTGGTTTGGGTGGGACCTCGGCGTACTTC.

This clonotype was counted at least ten times. J is TRBJ2-1 and V is TRBV18; 8 positions agree with TRBD1. Germline trimming cut 4 bases from V and 2 bases from J; bases unmatched to any gene: 4. The length of the CDR3 is 15 residues. Germline lookup yields CDR1 KGHSH and CDR2 LQKENI. This CDR3 reads CASSLQTGAYNEQFF. CDR3 DNA sequence: TGTGCCAGCTCACTACAGACAGGGGCCTACAATGAGCAGTTCTTC.

This clonotype came up many times. V is TRBV20-1 and J is TRBJ1-1, with D possibly TRBD1 on 6 matching bases. Germline CDR1 DFQATT, CDR2 SNEGSKA (reference sequence). The CDR3 length is 15 residues. V was clipped by 4 bases and J by 1 base, with 16 bases between them. In DNA form, the CDR3 reads TGCAGTGCTAACGAACCGGGGGGCGCGAACACTGAAGCTTTCTTT. It codes for CSANEPGGANTEAFF.

This clonotype was seen ten or more times. This chain connects TRBV29-1 to TRBJ2-1; 9 positions agree with TRBD1. Germline V lookup: CDR1 SQVTM, CDR2 ANQGSEA. The ends lost 7 bases at V and 5 bases at J; junction bases unmatched: 15. The CDR3 runs 16 residues. The CDR3 bases are TGCAGCGCCGGGACAGGGCCTAGCGGCACCAACAATGAGCAGTTCTTC. This encodes CSAGTGPSGTNNEQFF.

Ten or more counts support this clonotype. The chain combines TRBV20-1 with TRBJ2-7; 7 bases match TRBD2. CDR3 size: 13 residues. Unmatched junction bases numbered 6, after V lost 7 bases and J lost 0 bases. Per germline, CDR1 DFQATT and CDR2 SNEGSKA (reference sequence). The CDR3 is CSGGGSRSYEQYF. DNA of the CDR3: TGCAGTGGGGGGGGGTCCCGCTCCTACGAGCAGTACTTC.

This clonotype was detected only a few times. The gene calls are TRBV7-3 and TRBJ1-6; TRBD1 matches 7 bases. CDR3 size: 13 residues. Trimming removed 5 bases from V and 14 bases from J; junction bases left unmatched: 9. From germline, CDR1 is SGHTA and CDR2 FQGTGA. This chain's CDR3 is CASSADRSGALHF. CDR3 DNA sequence: TGTGCCAGCAGCGCGGACAGGAGCGGGGCCCTCCACTTT.

This clonotype was detected only a few times. This chain's CDR3 is CASRIPGTSGMENTQYF. The CDR3, as DNA: TGTGCCAGCAGAATTCCTGGGACTAGCGGGATGGAAAATACGCAGTATTTT. The J gene is TRBJ2-3, the V gene TRBV27; 13 bases are shared with TRBD2. The CDR3 length is 17 residues. The junction had 13 bases not matched to a gene; V was cut back by 6 bases and J by 7 bases. Germline V gene data show CDR1 as MNHEY and CDR2 as SMNVEV (reference sequence).